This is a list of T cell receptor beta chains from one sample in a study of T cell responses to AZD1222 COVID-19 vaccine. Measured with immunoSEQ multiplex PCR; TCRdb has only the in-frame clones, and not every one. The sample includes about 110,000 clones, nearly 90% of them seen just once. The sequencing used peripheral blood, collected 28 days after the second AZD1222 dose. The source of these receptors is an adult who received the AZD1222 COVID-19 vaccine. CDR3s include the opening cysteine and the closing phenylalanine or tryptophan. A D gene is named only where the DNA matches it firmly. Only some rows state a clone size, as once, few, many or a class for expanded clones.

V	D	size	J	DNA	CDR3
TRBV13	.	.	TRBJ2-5	TGTGCCAGCAGCTTGGGAGCGCAAGAGACCCAGTACTTC	CASSLGAQETQYF
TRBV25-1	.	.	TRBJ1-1	TGTGCCAGCAGTTACAGAAACACTGAAGCTTTCTTT	CASSYRNTEAFF
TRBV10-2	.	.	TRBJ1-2	TGCGCCAGCAGGGCAGACAACTTCTATGGCTACACCTTC	CASRADNFYGYTF
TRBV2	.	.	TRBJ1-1	TGTGCTACCGGGGGACGTTCTGAAGCTTTCTTT	CATGGRSEAFF
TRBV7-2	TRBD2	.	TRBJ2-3	TGTGCCAGCAGCTTCCAGACTAGCGGGGGGTCAGATACGCAGTATTTT	CASSFQTSGGSDTQYF
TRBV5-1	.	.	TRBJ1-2	TGCGCCAGCAGCCTCGCCCCACAGGACAAGGGGCGCCATGGCTACACCTTC	CASSLAPQDKGRHGYTF
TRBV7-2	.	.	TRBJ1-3	TGTGCCAGCAGCTTAGGGGGTAACTCTGGAAACACCATATATTTT	CASSLGGNSGNTIYF
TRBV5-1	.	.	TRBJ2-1	TGCGCCAGCAGCTTGTCAGTAAACAATGAGCAGTTCTTC	CASSLSVNNEQFF
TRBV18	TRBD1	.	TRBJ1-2	TGTGCCAGCTCACCTCCCGGGACAGGGGTTGGCTACACCTTC	CASSPPGTGVGYTF
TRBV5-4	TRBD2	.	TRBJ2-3	TGTGCCAGCAGCTTGGTAGCGGGGGGAGATACGCAGTATTTT	CASSLVAGGDTQYF
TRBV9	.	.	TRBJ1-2	TGTGCCAGCAGCCCTGGGACGGTCAACTATGGCTACACCTTC	CASSPGTVNYGYTF
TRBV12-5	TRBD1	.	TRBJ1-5	TGTGCTAGTGGTTTGGAAGGGGGCGGCAATCAGCCCCAGCATTTT	CASGLEGGGNQPQHF
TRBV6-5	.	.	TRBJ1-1	TGTGCCAGCAGCGAGCGGGGGACTGAAGCTTTCTTT	CASSERGTEAFF
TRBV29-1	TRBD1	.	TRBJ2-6	TGCAGCGTTCTGACAGGGTCTGGGGCCAACGTCCTGACTTTC	CSVLTGSGANVLTF
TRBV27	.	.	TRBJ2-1	TGTGCCAGCAGTTTGACCGGGACTGGCTACAATGAGCAGTTCTTC	CASSLTGTGYNEQFF
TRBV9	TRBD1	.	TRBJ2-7	TGTGCCAGCAGCGTAGAAGGGACAGGGGTCTCCGAGCAGTACTTC	CASSVEGTGVSEQYF
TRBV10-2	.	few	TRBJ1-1	TGCGCCAGCAGTGACCCCGCGGCAGGGGCGATCACTGAAGCTTTCTTT	CASSDPAAGAITEAFF
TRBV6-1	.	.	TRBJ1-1	TGTGCCAGCAGTGAACGGGTCGGGGACACTGAAGCTTTCTTT	CASSERVGDTEAFF
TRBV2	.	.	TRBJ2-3	TGTGCCAGCAGTGCGGGGGCCGAAACAGATACGCAGTATTTT	CASSAGAETDTQYF
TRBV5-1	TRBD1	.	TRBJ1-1	TGCGCCAGCAGCGGAAGACAGGGGGCGGATCGAGCTTTCTTT	CASSGRQGADRAFF
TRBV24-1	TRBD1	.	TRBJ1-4	TGTGCCACCAGTGATCCCGGAACCCAGGGGGGAGATGAAAAACTGTTTTTT	CATSDPGTQGGDEKLFF
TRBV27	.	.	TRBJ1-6	TGTGCCAGCAGTTCGACAGGTTATAATTCACCCCTCCACTTT	CASSSTGYNSPLHF
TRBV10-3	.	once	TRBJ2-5	TGTGCCATCAGTGAATCAGGGTCGCAAGGGGAGACCCAGTACTTC	CAISESGSQGETQYF
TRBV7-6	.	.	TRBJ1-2	TGTGCCAGCAGCCCAAGGGGCGGGGGCAGGGCTGGCTACACCTTC	CASSPRGGGRAGYTF
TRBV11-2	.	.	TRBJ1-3	TGTGCCAGCAGCCACGTCACGGGGGGTGGAAACACCATATATTTT	CASSHVTGGGNTIYF
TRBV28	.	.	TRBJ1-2	TGTGCCAGCAGTCCGCCCGGGTCAACTAACTATGGCTACACCTTC	CASSPPGSTNYGYTF
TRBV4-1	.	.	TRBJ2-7	TGCGCCAGCAGCCAAGAGCTAGCCTACGAGCAGTACTTC	CASSQELAYEQYF
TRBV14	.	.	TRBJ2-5	TGTGCCAGCAGCCAAGGGATAGAGACCCAGTACTTC	CASSQGIETQYF
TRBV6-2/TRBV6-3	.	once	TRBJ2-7	TGTGCCAGCAGTCGTCCGGGGTTAGAGCAGTACTTC	CASSRPGLEQYF
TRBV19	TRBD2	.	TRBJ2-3	TGTGCCAGTAGGCCGAGCGGGGTTAGCACAGATACGCAGTATTTT	CASRPSGVSTDTQYF
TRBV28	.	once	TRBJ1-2	TGTGCCAGCACTGGGGACCGATATGACTACACCTTC	CASTGDRYDYTF
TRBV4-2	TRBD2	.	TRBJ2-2	TGTGCCAGCAGCCAAGCGCGACCCATAGCGGGGGGGCCCGGCGGGGAGCTGTTTTTT	CASSQARPIAGGPGGELFF
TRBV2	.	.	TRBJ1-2	TGTGCCAGCAGTGTAGACAGTTTCGGCTATGGCTACACCTTC	CASSVDSFGYGYTF
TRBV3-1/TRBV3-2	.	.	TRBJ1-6	TGTGCCAGCAGCCACGAAGGGCATCACTCCTATAATTCACCCCTCCACTTT	CASSHEGHHSYNSPLHF
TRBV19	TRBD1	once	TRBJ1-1	TGTGCCAGTAGTCCACAGGGGGCGCGGACTGAAGCTTTCTTT	CASSPQGARTEAFF
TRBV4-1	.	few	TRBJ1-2	TGCGCCAGCAGCCAAGATGGCCTGGATGGCTACACCTTC	CASSQDGLDGYTF
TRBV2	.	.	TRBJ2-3	TGTGCCACCAACGGAGGGTGGTCAGATACGCAGTATTTT	CATNGGWSDTQYF
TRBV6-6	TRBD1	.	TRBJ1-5	TGTGCCAGCAGTTCCCACAGGGGAGGCGATCAGCCCCAGCATTTT	CASSSHRGGDQPQHF
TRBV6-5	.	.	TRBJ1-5	TGTGCCAGCAGTTACTCGGACGGTGACAATCAGCCCCAGCATTTT	CASSYSDGDNQPQHF
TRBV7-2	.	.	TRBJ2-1	TGTGCCAGCAGCTCAATAAACCTCAATGAGCAGTTCTTC	CASSSINLNEQFF
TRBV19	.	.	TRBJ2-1	TGTGCCAGCAGTAACGGTCGGCAGGGAAGGAGTGAGCAGTTCTTC	CASSNGRQGRSEQFF
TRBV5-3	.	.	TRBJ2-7	TGTGCCAGAAGCTTATATGGACAGAAAAGCTACGAGCAGTACTTC	CARSLYGQKSYEQYF
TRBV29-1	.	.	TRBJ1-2	TGCAGCGTTGCCGGGTCCTATGGCTACACCTTC	CSVAGSYGYTF
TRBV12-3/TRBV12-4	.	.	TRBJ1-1	TGTGCCAGCAGTTTGGGCCGTGAGGTTCAGGCTTTCTTT	CASSLGREVQAFF
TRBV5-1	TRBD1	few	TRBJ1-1	TGCGCCAGCAGCTTGACCCGACAGGGGGCCACTGAAGCTTTCTTT	CASSLTRQGATEAFF
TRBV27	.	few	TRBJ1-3	TGTGCCAGCACTTCTCGGACCATATATTTT	CASTSRTIYF
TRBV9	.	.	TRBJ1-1	TGTGCCAGCAGCGGAAGGGGCAGCCCCAGAGACACTGAAGCTTTCTTT	CASSGRGSPRDTEAFF
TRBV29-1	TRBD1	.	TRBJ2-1	TGCAGCGTTGAACCCGGGACAGGGCCGAACAATGAGCAGTTCTTC	CSVEPGTGPNNEQFF
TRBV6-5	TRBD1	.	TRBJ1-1	TGTGCCAGCAGTCCTGACAGGGAGCGGACTGAAGCTTTCTTT	CASSPDRERTEAFF
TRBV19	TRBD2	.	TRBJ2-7	TGTGCCAGTAGTATTAGCGGGGGGTCGCCAAGTTCCTACGAGCAGTACTTC	CASSISGGSPSSYEQYF
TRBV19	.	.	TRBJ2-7	TGTGCCACCCGGGCCCTAACAGGCCCTTCCTACGAGCAGTACTTC	CATRALTGPSYEQYF
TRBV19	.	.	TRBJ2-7	TGTGCCAGTAGTCAGGACAGAAGGAGCGAGCAGTACTTC	CASSQDRRSEQYF
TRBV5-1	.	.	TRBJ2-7	TGCGCCAGCAGCTTGGCTGTCGGGACCCCCTACGAGCAGTACTTC	CASSLAVGTPYEQYF
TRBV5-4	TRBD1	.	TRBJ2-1	TGTGCCAGCAGCTTGATGGGACAGGGGGCTCGGGAGCAGTTCTTC	CASSLMGQGAREQFF
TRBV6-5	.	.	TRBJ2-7	TGTGCCAGCAGAAAGGCGGGGTATGAGCAGTACTTC	CASRKAGYEQYF
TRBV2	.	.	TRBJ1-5	TGTGCCAGCAGCAGCAGGGTTCATCAGCCCCAGCATTTT	CASSSRVHQPQHF
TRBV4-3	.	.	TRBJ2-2	TGCGCCAGCAGCCAAGTAGCAGTAACGAACACCGGGGAGCTGTTTTTT	CASSQVAVTNTGELFF
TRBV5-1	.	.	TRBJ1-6	TGCGCCAGCAGCTTGTCTGGGCAGGGTGATTCACCCCTCCACTTT	CASSLSGQGDSPLHF
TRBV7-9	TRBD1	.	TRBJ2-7	TGTGCCAGCAGCTTAGAGGACAGGGAAGACAGACAGTACTTC	CASSLEDREDRQYF